Sequencing of this T cell receptor beta chain was carried out in a study of neurological immune-mediated disorders. CDR3 size: 15 residues. In germline, CDR1 is DFQATT, CDR2 SNEGSKA (reference sequence). V gave up 1 base and J gave up 6 bases, with 18 bases separating them. There are many counts of this clonotype. Its antigen is as yet unknown. Unsorted libraries came from 2 million PBMCs stored at -80 °C. cDNA synthesis was performed by 5'RACE with 10-nucleotide random UMIs. TCRdb used MiXCR to reprocess the 5' RACE reads, holding one entry per CDR3 protein. The repertoire has 50,000 to 60,000 distinct CDR3 sequences, 2% to 3% of them found once; the top ten carry around 3%. Points from the study as a whole: The most TCR clonal expansion was seen in HTLV-1-associated myelopathy, and the least was seen in multiple sclerosis, which fell below healthy controls.

The clonotype comes from a man aged 45-65 years with multiple sclerosis. The chain links TRBV20-1 to TRBJ1-1; D is unclear. Material for sequencing was PBMCs. The CDR3, as DNA: TGCAGTGCTAGAGCCAGGACGGGGAATCTCGCTGAAGCTTTCTTT. It translates to CSARARTGNLAEAFF.